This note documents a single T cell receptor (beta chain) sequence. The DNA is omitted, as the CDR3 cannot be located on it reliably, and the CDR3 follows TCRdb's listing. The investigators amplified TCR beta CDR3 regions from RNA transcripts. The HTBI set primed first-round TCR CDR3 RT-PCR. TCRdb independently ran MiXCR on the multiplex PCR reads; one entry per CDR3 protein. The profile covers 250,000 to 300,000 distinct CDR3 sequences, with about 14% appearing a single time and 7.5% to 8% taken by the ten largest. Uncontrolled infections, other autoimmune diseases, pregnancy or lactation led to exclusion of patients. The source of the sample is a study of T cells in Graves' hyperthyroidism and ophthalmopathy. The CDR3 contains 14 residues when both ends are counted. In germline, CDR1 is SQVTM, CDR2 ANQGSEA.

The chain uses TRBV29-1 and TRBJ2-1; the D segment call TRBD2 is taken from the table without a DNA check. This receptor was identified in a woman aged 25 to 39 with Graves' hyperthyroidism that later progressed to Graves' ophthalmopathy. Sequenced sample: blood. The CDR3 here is CSVEDHSGILERFF.